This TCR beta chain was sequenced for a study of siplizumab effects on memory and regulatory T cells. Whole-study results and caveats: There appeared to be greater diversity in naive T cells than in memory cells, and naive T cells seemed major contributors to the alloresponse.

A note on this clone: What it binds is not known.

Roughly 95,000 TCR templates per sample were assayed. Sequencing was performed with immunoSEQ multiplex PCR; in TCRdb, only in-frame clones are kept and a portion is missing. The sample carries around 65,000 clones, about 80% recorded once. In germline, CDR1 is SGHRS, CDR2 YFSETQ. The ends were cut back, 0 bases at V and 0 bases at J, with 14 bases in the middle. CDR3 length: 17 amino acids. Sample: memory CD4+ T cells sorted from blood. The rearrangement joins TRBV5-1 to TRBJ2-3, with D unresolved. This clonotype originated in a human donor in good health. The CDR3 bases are TGCGCCAGCAGCTTGGCGGACGCGAGAATAAGCACAGATACGCAGTATTTT. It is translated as CASSLADARISTDTQYF.